What follows describes a single T cell receptor beta chain. The sample comes from a study of blood T cell repertoires in COVID-19. Only in-frame clones appear in the TCRdb table, and some are missing; sequencing was by immunoSEQ multiplex PCR. The top ten clones hold 9.5% to 13% of a sample with 150,000 to 200,000 clones, roughly 77% of them seen once. The CDR3 sequence is 14 residues long. Germline-derived CDR1 and CDR2 are SGHVS and FNYEAQ. With 7 bases removed from V and 0 bases from J, the gap between germline ends came to 12 bases. This receptor was identified in a human donor in a cohort sampled during active COVID-19. V is TRBV7-6 and J is TRBJ1-1, with D maybe TRBD1 (5 bases). Sequencing was performed on peripheral blood. CDR3: CASKGPGLNTEAFF. The CDR3, as DNA: TGTGCCAGCAAGGGGCCAGGCCTGAACACTGAAGCTTTCTTT.